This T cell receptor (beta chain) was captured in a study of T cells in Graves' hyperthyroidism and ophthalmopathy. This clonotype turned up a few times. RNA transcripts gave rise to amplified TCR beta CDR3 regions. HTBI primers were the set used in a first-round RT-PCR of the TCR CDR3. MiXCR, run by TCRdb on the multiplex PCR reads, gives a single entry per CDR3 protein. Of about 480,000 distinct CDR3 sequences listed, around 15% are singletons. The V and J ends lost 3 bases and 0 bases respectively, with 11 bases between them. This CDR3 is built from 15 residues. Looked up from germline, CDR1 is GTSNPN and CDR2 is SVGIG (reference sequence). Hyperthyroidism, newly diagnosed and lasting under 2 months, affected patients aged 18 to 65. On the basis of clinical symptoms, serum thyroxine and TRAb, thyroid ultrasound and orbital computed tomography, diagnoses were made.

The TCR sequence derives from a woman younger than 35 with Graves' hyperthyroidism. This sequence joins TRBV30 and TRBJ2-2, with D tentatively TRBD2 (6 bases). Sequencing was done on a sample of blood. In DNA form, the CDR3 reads TGTGCCTGGAGGTGGGGAGGCGCGAACACCGGGGAGCTGTTTTTT. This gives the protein CAWRWGGANTGELFF.